Each of the 29 T cell receptor beta chains below was sequenced from the same sample in a study of T cell responses to AZD1222 COVID-19 vaccine. The protocol was immunoSEQ multiplex PCR, while the TCRdb copy is restricted to in-frame clones and leaves out a portion. Of about 120,000 clones in the sample, approximately 83% were seen once. Here the sequenced sample was peripheral blood, taken on day 0 of AZD1222 vaccination. The receptor source for this set is an adult in good health.

The chain employs TRBV30 and TRBJ2-7, with 9 bases identical to TRBD2. V dropped 2 bases and J dropped 6; count of bases not matched to a gene: 5. CDR1 is GTSNPN and CDR2 is SVGIG in the germline V gene (reference sequence). The CDR3 sequence is 13 residues long. The CDR3, as DNA: TGTGCCTGGAGTCGGGGACTAGCCATCGAGCAGTACTTC. This sequence encodes CAWSRGLAIEQYF.

V gene TRBV3-1 (or the pseudogene TRBV3-2) combines with J gene TRBJ1-6; D gene uncertain. The V end lost 0 bases, the J end lost 5 bases, and 8 bases lay between the germline ends. Germline V CDR1 and CDR2: LGHDT, YNNKEL (reference sequence). This CDR3 contains 15 residues. CDR3 amino acids: CASSQDRANNSPLHF. For the CDR3, the DNA is TGTGCCAGCAGCCAAGATAGGGCAAATAATTCACCCCTCCACTTT.

CDR3 sequence reads: CASLPGGFVANEKLFF. DNA of the CDR3: TGTGCCAGCCTTCCGGGCGGATTCGTGGCTAATGAAAAACTGTTTTTT. The V gene is TRBV7-9, the J gene TRBJ1-4, with D uncertain. The V and J ends lost 8 bases and 3 bases respectively, with 19 bases between them. The CDR3 totals 16 residues. Germline-derived CDR1 and CDR2 are SEHNR and FQNEAQ (reference sequence).

With regard to this clone: Different DNA sequences within this sample yield the same CDR3. The chain employs TRBV10-3 and TRBJ2-7, with D maybe TRBD2 (7 bases). The CDR3 is 14 residues long. Deletions cut 2 bases from V and 4 bases from J, with 12 bases between. Germline values: CDR1 ENHRY, CDR2 SYGVKD. The CDR3: CAISERGGAYEQYF. CDR3 nucleotide sequence: TGTGCCATCAGTGAGAGAGGGGGGGCGTACGAGCAGTACTTC.

The rearrangement uses TRBV6-5 and TRBJ1-1; TRBD1 might be the D (6 bases). The ends were cut back, 8 bases at V and 10 bases at J, with 17 bases in the middle. The CDR3 loop spans 12 amino acids. Germline assignment: CDR1 MNHEY and CDR2 SVGAGI. The CDR3 coding sequence is TGTGCCAGCGGCGCTGAGGGGGACATAGCTTTCTTT. It specifies CASGAEGDIAFF.

V and J are TRBV9 and TRBJ2-7; TRBD2 matches 8 bases. V lost 1 base, J lost 2 bases, and 2 bases stayed unmatched. The CDR3 extends over 14 amino acids. Germline V gene data show CDR1 as SGDLS and CDR2 as YYNGEE. The CDR3 sequence is CASSVTSGAYEQYF. As DNA, the CDR3 is TGTGCCAGCAGCGTAACTAGCGGAGCCTACGAGCAGTACTTC.

The chain has TRBV4-2 and TRBJ2-7, with 9 positions matching TRBD1. The V gene end was trimmed by 2 bases and the J gene end by 5 bases; junction bases not matched to a gene: 1. CDR1 and CDR2 from the germline V gene are LGHNA and YNFKEQ. The CDR3 loop spans 13 amino acids. The CDR3 here is CASSQRTGDEQYF. As DNA, the CDR3 is TGTGCCAGCAGCCAACGGACAGGGGACGAGCAGTACTTC.

The chain couples TRBV19 to TRBJ2-6; no clear D gene. CDR1 is LNHDA, CDR2 SQIVND, per germline (reference sequence). V gave up 2 bases and J gave up 2 bases, with 1 base separating them. The CDR3 has 13 amino acids. CDR3 in DNA: TGTGCCAGTAGTATACCTGGGGCCAACGTCCTGACTTTC. Amino acids: CASSIPGANVLTF.

The genes are TRBV7-9 and TRBJ2-7, with TRBD1 matching over 8 bases. CDR1 is SEHNR, CDR2 FQNEAQ, per germline (reference sequence). The V and J ends lost 5 bases and 4 bases, in that order; junction bases with no gene match: 13. There are 16 residues in the CDR3. The CDR3 DNA reads as TGTGCCAGCAGCGACCCCCCGGGACAGGACGCATACGAGCAGTACTTC. Residues: CASSDPPGQDAYEQYF.

The chain recombines TRBV27 with TRBJ1-2; unclear D gene. This CDR3 spans 15 amino acids. In germline, CDR1 is MNHEY, CDR2 SMNVEV (reference sequence). V lost 7 bases and J 3 bases, leaving 18 bases between the germline ends. This CDR3 is CASTDNNSNHYGYTF. The CDR3 DNA follows: TGTGCCAGCACGGATAACAATAGTAATCACTATGGCTACACCTTC.

The rearrangement joins TRBV4-2 to TRBJ2-1, with D possibly matching TRBD2 (6 bases). There are 16 residues in the CDR3. Germline values: CDR1 LGHNA, CDR2 YNFKEQ. V was trimmed by 0 bases and J by 6 bases, leaving 15 bases between them. The CDR3 sequence is CASSQETTSIINEQFF. The CDR3 DNA follows: TGTGCCAGCAGCCAAGAAACGACTAGTATTATCAATGAGCAGTTCTTC.

The chain has TRBV2 and TRBJ1-1; possible D gene TRBD1, 5 bases. The CDR3 spans 14 residues. Trimming took 7 bases from V and 1 from J, leaving 13 bases between them. CDR1 SNHLY and CDR2 FYNNEI come from the germline V gene. This CDR3 is CASKLWDENTEAFF. In nucleotides, the CDR3 is TGTGCCAGCAAGCTTTGGGACGAGAACACTGAAGCTTTCTTT.

The chain recombines TRBV7-2 with TRBJ2-7; TRBD2 matches 14 bases. Germline V gene sequence: CDR1 SGHTA, CDR2 FQGNSA. The CDR3 runs to 18 residues. Trimming at V came to 2 bases and at J to 6 bases, leaving 12 bases not matched to a gene. CDR3 residues: CASSLMGGGLAGASEQYF. CDR3 nucleotide sequence: TGTGCCAGCAGCTTAATGGGCGGGGGACTAGCGGGAGCTAGCGAGCAGTACTTC.

The chain recombines TRBV11-1 with TRBJ1-1, with 8 bases fitting TRBD1. Germline trimming cut 5 bases from V and 0 bases from J; bases unmatched to any gene: 8. Germline assignment: CDR1 SGHAT and CDR2 FQDESV (reference sequence). This CDR3 has 16 amino acids. CDR3 coding DNA: TGTGCCAGCAGCCTCTGGACAGGGAGAGTGAACACTGAAGCTTTCTTT. Its protein is CASSLWTGRVNTEAFF.

The V and J genes are TRBV5-1 and TRBJ2-3; D is unclear. This CDR3 has 14 amino acids. V was clipped by 0 bases and J by 0 bases, with 5 bases between them. CDR1 SGHRS and CDR2 YFSETQ come from the germline V gene. CDR3 DNA: TGCGCCAGCAGCTTGGCCGGGAGCACAGATACGCAGTATTTT. Its translation: CASSLAGSTDTQYF.

The chain employs TRBV30 and TRBJ2-2, with D unresolved. The CDR3 has 13 residues. Germline V gene lookup returns CDR1 GTSNPN and CDR2 SVGIG (reference sequence). The V end was cut by 0 bases, the J end by 5 bases, with 7 bases between. CDR3 in DNA: TGTGCCTGGAGTGTACTCCGGACCGGGGAGCTGTTTTTT. This translates into CAWSVLRTGELFF. Drawing the rest from reference TRBV30 and TRBJ2-2, the complete variable domain is SQTIHQWPATLVQPVGSPLSLECTVEGTSNPNLYWYRQAAGRGLQLLFYSVGIGQISSEVPQNLSASRPQDRQFILSSKKLLLSDSGFYLCAWSVLRTGELFFGEGSRLTVL.

The chain recombines TRBV7-8 with TRBJ2-1; 9 positions match TRBD2. The CDR3 runs 15 residues. Germline lookup yields CDR1 SGHVS and CDR2 FQNEAQ. V was pared by 0 bases and J by 7 bases, with 4 bases of the junction left unmatched. CDR3 nucleotides: TGTGCCAGCAGCTTAGCGGCTAGCGGGACTAATGAGCAGTTCTTC. Translation gives CASSLAASGTNEQFF.

The J gene is TRBJ2-2, the V gene TRBV6-2 or TRBV6-3; unclear D gene. V was pared by 6 bases and J by 2 bases, with 7 bases between. The CDR3 is 13 amino acids. Per the germline V gene, CDR1 is MNHEY and CDR2 is SVGEGT. Here the CDR3 reads CASSLLNTGELFF. The CDR3 coding sequence is TGTGCCAGCAGCCTCCTAAACACCGGGGAGCTGTTTTTT.

This clone showed up just a few times. The chain couples TRBV5-1 to TRBJ2-7; TRBD1 might be the D (6 bases). The CDR3 covers 14 residues. Germline-derived CDR1 and CDR2 are SGHRS and YFSETQ. Trimming shortened V by 0 bases and J by 3 bases, and 10 bases separated the two germline ends. This chain's CDR3 is CASSLAPGVYEQYF. As DNA, the CDR3 is TGCGCCAGCAGCTTGGCCCCAGGGGTCTACGAGCAGTACTTC.

This clone was seen a few times. The V call is TRBV7-2, the J call TRBJ1-3; 9 nucleotides line up with TRBD1. The CDR3 covers 18 residues. Per the germline V gene, CDR1 is SGHTA and CDR2 is FQGNSA. Trimming at V came to 8 bases and at J to 4 bases, leaving 18 bases not matched to a gene. The CDR3: CASGPAPYRGLRGNTIYF. In DNA, the CDR3 is TGTGCCAGCGGTCCCGCGCCCTACAGGGGGCTAAGAGGAAACACCATATATTTT.

CDR3 bases: TGTGCCAGCAGCAAATTGACTAACGAAGCTTTCTTT. Encoded protein: CASSKLTNEAFF. This chain connects TRBV7-6 to TRBJ1-1; D is unresolved. Trimming removed 5 bases from V and 8 bases from J, with 12 bases in between. Germline V gene sequence: CDR1 SGHVS, CDR2 FNYEAQ. CDR3 size: 12 residues.

The chain recombines TRBV20-1 with TRBJ1-5; D is ambiguous. The germline CDR1 and CDR2 sequences are DFQATT and SNEGSKA (reference sequence). The CDR3 is made up of 9 amino acids. With 8 bases removed from V and 6 bases from J, the gap between germline ends came to 5 bases. As DNA, the CDR3 is TGCAGTCTTGGTCAGCCCCAGCATTTT. This sequence encodes CSLGQPQHF.

The chain recombines TRBV3-1 (or the pseudogene TRBV3-2) with TRBJ1-4, with no clear D. Germline V CDR1 and CDR2: LGHDT, YNNKEL (reference sequence). CDR3 length equals 15 residues. V shed 4 bases and J shed 7 bases, with 16 bases lying between them. The DNA for the CDR3 is TGTGCCAGCAGCCTGAGGCTCGGGAGGATTGAAAAACTGTTTTTT. The encoded protein is CASSLRLGRIEKLFF.

The chain uses TRBV28 and TRBJ1-6; D uncertain. Germline CDR1 MDHEN, CDR2 SYDVKM. The length of the CDR3 is 18 residues. V lost 2 bases to trimming and J lost 9 bases, with 23 bases between them. The CDR3 bases are TGTGCCAGCAGTTTAGCCGAATACGGAGACTGGATGGGTTCACCCCTCCACTTT. This sequence encodes CASSLAEYGDWMGSPLHF.

The V gene is TRBV30, the J gene TRBJ1-3; D call uncertain. V was clipped by 4 bases and J by 0 bases, with 4 bases between them. In germline, CDR1 is GTSNPN, CDR2 SVGIG (reference sequence). The CDR3 contains 12 residues. CDR3 sequence (DNA): TGTGCCTGGACAGTCTCTGGAAACACCATATATTTT. Translated, it gives CAWTVSGNTIYF.

This chain uses TRBV6-1 with TRBJ1-6; weak D call: TRBD1 (5 bases). This CDR3 spans 17 amino acids. CDR1 and CDR2 from the germline V gene are MNHNS and SASEGT. V dropped 2 bases and J dropped 10 bases, with 21 bases sitting between them. The CDR3 region has the DNA TGTGCCAGCAGTGAATGGGGCGGCAGGAGGGCTGGGTCACCCCTCCACTTT. Translating it yields CASSEWGGRRAGSPLHF.

V is TRBV6-5 and J is TRBJ1-6; D is uncertain. Trimming stripped 10 bases from V and 1 base from J, with 11 bases between. The CDR3 sequence is 14 residues long. Germline values: CDR1 MNHEY, CDR2 SVGAGI. CDR3 DNA sequence: TGTGCCATGAGCCTAGAGTCCTATAATTCACCCCTCCACTTT. Protein: CAMSLESYNSPLHF.

The chain uses TRBV7-9 and TRBJ1-4, with D maybe TRBD1 (5 bases). The V and J ends lost 5 bases and 5 bases respectively, with 12 bases between them. The V gene's germline CDR1 is SEHNR and CDR2 FQNEAQ (reference sequence). The CDR3 consists of 14 residues. The CDR3 reads CASSLLYRNEKLFF. CDR3 DNA sequence: TGTGCCAGCAGCCTCCTCTACAGGAATGAAAAACTGTTTTTT.

This clone was counted a single time. The J gene is TRBJ2-1, the V gene TRBV24-1; no reliable D call. CDR1 and CDR2 from the germline V gene are KGHDR and SFDVKD. V was shortened by 3 bases and J by 5 bases, with 13 bases between the two germline ends. The CDR3 extends over 15 amino acids. In DNA, the CDR3 is TGTGCCACCAGTGATGCACCCGGGCCCGACAATGAGCAGTTCTTC. Its translation: CATSDAPGPDNEQFF.